These T cell receptor beta chains were read from a single sample in a study of blood T cell repertoires in COVID-19. Clones were read by immunoSEQ multiplex PCR, and TCRdb kept only the in-frame ones, dropping some. The profile covers 130,000 to 150,000 clones, with approximately 80% appearing a single time and roughly 8.6% taken by the ten largest. The material sequenced was peripheral blood. The origin of the receptors is an elderly woman in a cohort sampled during active or convalescent COVID-19. The CDR3 runs from the conserved cysteine through the conserved F or W. D genes are given only for firm matches. Rows give clone size only sometimes, using once, few, many, or a class for an expanded clone.

size,V,J,D,DNA,CDR3
few,TRBV5-1,TRBJ1-6,NA,TGCGCCAGCAGCTTAGCAGGGGACGATAATTCACCCCTCCACTTT,CASSLAGDDNSPLHF
NA,TRBV4-1,TRBJ1-5,TRBD1,TGCGCCAGCAGCCAAGACGGGGGACAGTACAATCAGCCCCAGCATTTT,CASSQDGGQYNQPQHF
NA,TRBV5-1,TRBJ1-2,NA,TGCGCCAGCAGCTTGGGGTTGTCAGACTATGGCTACACCTTC,CASSLGLSDYGYTF
NA,TRBV24-1,TRBJ1-3,NA,TGTGCCACCAGTGTCCCTCGGGCGGGAGGAAACACCATATATTTT,CATSVPRAGGNTIYF
NA,TRBV6-5,TRBJ2-4,TRBD1,TGTGCCAGCAGTCCGTGGACAGGGCAAAACATTCAGTACTTC,CASSPWTGQNIQYF
NA,TRBV24-1,TRBJ1-2,NA,TGTGCCACCAGTGATTTGTGGGGCGCGAATGGCTACACCTTC,CATSDLWGANGYTF
once,TRBV24-1,TRBJ2-1,NA,TGTGCCACCAGTGTTCAGGGGGGTGAGCAGTTCTTC,CATSVQGGEQFF
NA,TRBV6-2/TRBV6-3,TRBJ1-2,TRBD1,TGTGCCAGCAGTTCCAGGGGGACAGGGCCCCAGAGCTATGGCTACACCTTC,CASSSRGTGPQSYGYTF
NA,TRBV18,TRBJ1-3,NA,TGTGCCAGCTCCCAGGGAACTGGAAACACCATATATTTT,CASSQGTGNTIYF
NA,TRBV19,TRBJ2-1,NA,TGTGCCAGTATTGGGGGGGGCACTGAGCAGTTCTTC,CASIGGGTEQFF
NA,TRBV6-5,TRBJ1-1,TRBD1,TGTGCCAGCAGAAGACAGGGCCCTGAAGCTTTCTTT,CASRRQGPEAFF
NA,TRBV5-1,TRBJ2-1,NA,TGCGCCAGCAGCTTGGCCTCAGGACTCGAAAGGGAGCAGTTCTTC,CASSLASGLEREQFF
NA,TRBV5-1,TRBJ2-5,NA,TGCGCCAGCACCGGCAGGGGCGGGTACCAAGAGACCCAGTACTTC,CASTGRGGYQETQYF
NA,TRBV18,TRBJ2-5,TRBD1,TGTGCCAGCTCCCCCGGGACAGGGAAACAAGAGACCCAGTACTTC,CASSPGTGKQETQYF
few,TRBV3-1/TRBV3-2,TRBJ1-2,NA,TGTGCCAGCAGCCAAGCAATAGGGGTACACTATGGCTACACCTTC,CASSQAIGVHYGYTF
NA,TRBV4-1,TRBJ2-3,NA,TGCGCCAGCAGCCAAGGTCGAGGAATGAGATCTGCAGATACGCAGTATTTT,CASSQGRGMRSADTQYF
NA,TRBV28,TRBJ1-1,NA,TGTGCCAGCCCCCCATCCGGGTCGAGGACTGAAGCTTTCTTT,CASPPSGSRTEAFF
NA,TRBV11-3,TRBJ2-1,TRBD2,TGTGCCAGCAGCCTCGGGGCGGGGGGAATTGTGAATGAGCAGTTCTTC,CASSLGAGGIVNEQFF
NA,TRBV30,TRBJ1-1,NA,TGTGCCTGGAGACAGGGTATGGTCACTGAAGCTTTCTTT,CAWRQGMVTEAFF
NA,TRBV10-3,TRBJ1-4,TRBD1,TGTGCCATCAGTGAGTCGACGATTACAGGGGGAAGGGGACTGTTTTTT,CAISESTITGGRGLFF
NA,TRBV5-4,TRBJ1-6,NA,TGTGCCAGCAGGAGCAAGTCGAGCGGGGACAATTCACCCCTCCACTTT,CASRSKSSGDNSPLHF
NA,TRBV2,TRBJ1-1,TRBD1,TGTGCCAGCAGTCCGAGGGGGCCCGCCCTACTAGAAAAAGCTTTCTTT,CASSPRGPALLEKAFF
NA,TRBV7-3,TRBJ1-6,NA,TGTGCCAGCAGCCCGAGACAGGATTCACCCCTCCACTTT,CASSPRQDSPLHF
NA,TRBV5-6,TRBJ1-2,NA,TGTGCCAGCAGCTCGTGGACTCGAGCTATTAACTATGGCTACACCTTC,CASSSWTRAINYGYTF
NA,TRBV5-1,TRBJ2-3,NA,TGCGCCAGCAGCTTGGCCAGTCCAGATACGCAGTATTTT,CASSLASPDTQYF
NA,TRBV7-2,TRBJ2-5,TRBD2,TGTGCCAGCAGCCTCGGGGGGGTGATCCAAGAGACCCAGTACTTC,CASSLGGVIQETQYF
NA,TRBV19,TRBJ1-5,NA,TGTGCCAGTAGTATATCGCCAGGGGCAGGTCAGCCCCAGCATTTT,CASSISPGAGQPQHF
NA,TRBV4-3,TRBJ1-2,TRBD1,TGCGCCAGCAGCCATAATTCAGGGGGCTTTGGCTACACCTTC,CASSHNSGGFGYTF
NA,TRBV6-5,TRBJ2-7,TRBD1,TGTGCCAGCAGGTTGGAGGGACAGGGGTACGAGCAGTACTTC,CASRLEGQGYEQYF
NA,TRBV30,TRBJ1-2,NA,TGTGCCTGGAGTGCACATGAACCTAACTATGGCTACACCTTC,CAWSAHEPNYGYTF
NA,TRBV7-8,TRBJ2-1,NA,TGTGCCAGCAGCTTAGCGGGGGGGGCCACCTACAATGAGCAGTTCTTC,CASSLAGGATYNEQFF
NA,TRBV5-1,TRBJ2-5,TRBD2,TGCGCCAGCAGCTTGTGGTCTAGCGGGGGGGAGACCCAGTACTTC,CASSLWSSGGETQYF
NA,TRBV10-3,TRBJ2-5,NA,TGTGCCGCCGGGGGGCCGGCACAAGAGACCCAGTACTTC,CAAGGPAQETQYF
NA,TRBV19,TRBJ1-1,NA,TGTGCCAGCGGCACAGGGAACGAGAACACTGAAGCTTTCTTT,CASGTGNENTEAFF
NA,TRBV7-9,TRBJ2-3,TRBD2,TGTGCCAGCAGCTCAACCTTAGCGGGGGGCACAGATACGCAGTATTTT,CASSSTLAGGTDTQYF
NA,TRBV6-5,TRBJ2-3,NA,TGTGCCAGCAGTTACAGCGGGTTCACAGATACGCAGTATTTT,CASSYSGFTDTQYF
NA,TRBV7-2,TRBJ1-6,NA,TGTGCCAGCAGCTTAGCTTGGACTCCATCCTATAATTCACCCCTCCACTTT,CASSLAWTPSYNSPLHF
NA,TRBV19,TRBJ1-4,NA,TGTGCCACCAAAAGGGCCCAGGGGACAGAAAAACTGTTTTTT,CATKRAQGTEKLFF
NA,TRBV12-5,TRBJ1-1,TRBD1,TGTGCTAGTGGGGGGGGACAGTTGAACACTGAAGCTTTCTTT,CASGGGQLNTEAFF
NA,TRBV5-8,TRBJ2-7,NA,TGTGCCAGCAGCTTGGCCCCTTACTACGAGCAGTACTTC,CASSLAPYYEQYF
NA,TRBV14,TRBJ2-2,TRBD1,TGTGCCAGCAGTCGGGACAGGTTGGTCACCGGGGAGCTGTTTTTT,CASSRDRLVTGELFF
NA,TRBV4-1,TRBJ2-1,TRBD2,TGCGCCAGCAGCCCCCGCACAGCGGGGGGCGAGGAGCAGTTCTTC,CASSPRTAGGEEQFF
NA,TRBV11-2,TRBJ2-5,NA,TGTGCCAGCAGCAGACAGCCTAACCAAGAGACCCAGTACTTC,CASSRQPNQETQYF
NA,TRBV5-4,TRBJ2-5,NA,TGTGCCAGCAGCTTGTTTAGTCGGGAGACCCAGTACTTC,CASSLFSRETQYF
NA,TRBV29-1,TRBJ1-1,NA,TGCAGCGTAAAACAGGGCGCTAACACTGAAGCTTTCTTT,CSVKQGANTEAFF
NA,TRBV10-1,TRBJ2-5,TRBD2,TGCGCCAGCAGTGAGTCCGGACTAGCGGGGGGGCGCCACGTCCAAGAGACCCAGTACTTC,CASSESGLAGGRHVQETQYF
NA,TRBV3-1/TRBV3-2,TRBJ2-5,TRBD2,TGTGCCAGCAGCCGCTACGCCCCATCTAGCGGGGGGGCCAAAGAGACCCAGTACTTC,CASSRYAPSSGGAKETQYF
NA,TRBV7-3,TRBJ1-2,TRBD1,TGTGCCAGCAGCTTAACGCCCGTAACAGGGGTGGTTGGCGGCTACACCTTC,CASSLTPVTGVVGGYTF
NA,TRBV5-6,TRBJ1-6,NA,TGTGCCAGCAGCTTGGGGGGCCAGGGTTCACCCCTCCACTTT,CASSLGGQGSPLHF
NA,TRBV11-2,TRBJ1-2,TRBD1,TGTGCCAGCAGCTCTCCAGGGGGTGGCTACACCTTC,CASSSPGGGYTF
once,TRBV4-3,TRBJ1-4,NA,TGCGCCAGCAGCCAAGATTTGTACTACAGGGCCCGAAATGAAAAACTGTTTTTT,CASSQDLYYRARNEKLFF
NA,TRBV2,TRBJ2-2,NA,TGTGCCAGCACCACAGGGTCCGGGGAGCTGTTTTTT,CASTTGSGELFF